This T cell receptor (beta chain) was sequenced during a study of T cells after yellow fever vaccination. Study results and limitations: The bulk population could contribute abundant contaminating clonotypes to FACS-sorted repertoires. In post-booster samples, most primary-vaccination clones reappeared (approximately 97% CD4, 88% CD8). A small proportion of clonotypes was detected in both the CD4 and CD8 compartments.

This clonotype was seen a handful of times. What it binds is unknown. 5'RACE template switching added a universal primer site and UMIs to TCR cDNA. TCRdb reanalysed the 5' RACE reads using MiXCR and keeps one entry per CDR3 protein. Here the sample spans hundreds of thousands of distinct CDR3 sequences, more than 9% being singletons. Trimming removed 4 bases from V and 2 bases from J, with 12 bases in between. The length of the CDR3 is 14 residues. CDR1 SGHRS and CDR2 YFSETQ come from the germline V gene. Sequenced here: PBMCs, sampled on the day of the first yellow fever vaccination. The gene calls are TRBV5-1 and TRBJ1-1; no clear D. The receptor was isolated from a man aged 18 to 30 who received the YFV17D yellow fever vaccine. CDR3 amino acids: CASSPAETNTEAFF. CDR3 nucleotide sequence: TGCGCCAGCAGCCCTGCAGAGACTAACACTGAAGCTTTCTTT.